The T cell receptor beta chain described here comes from a study of vaccination and CD4 T cells after COVID-19 (dated by TCRdb to between 2021 and 2024). For the study in its entirety: SARS-CoV-2 positivity had been established in the convalescent patients by nasal swab PCR, and mild disease was recorded in some 10 of these patients and severe disease in one. In the convalescent cohort there were six males and four females, among whom were two Hispanic individuals, seven Caucasians, two Asians and one multiracial person. Participants got two doses of the Pfizer-BioNTech BNT162b2 vaccine (n=8) or two doses of the Moderna mRNA-1273 vaccine (n=2). Post-COVID blood samples from convalescent patients were collected a median of about 100 days after diagnosis, with a range of roughly 30 to 170 days. Post-vaccine blood samples were collected a median of approximately 72 days after the second vaccine dose, ranging from roughly 12 to 250 days. Overlapping spike peptide pools from SARS-CoV-2 and from the common cold coronaviruses HCoV-NL63, HCoV-OC43 and HCoV-229E were used as culture stimuli. Control cultures used a CEFX viral epitope pool as positive control, an HIV-1 Nef peptide pool as negative control, or no peptide. The spike-specific CD4+ TCR repertoire was compared before and after mRNA vaccination in approximately ten COVID-19 convalescent patients and a few infection-naive healthy vaccine recipients.

Overall study outcomes, separate from this receptor: The median count of SARS-CoV-2-reactive clonotypes went up from roughly 21 after infection to about 40 after vaccination, although the change was not significant. Of the vaccine-specific clones found in convalescent patients, nearly all (304 of 307) were mono-reactive for SARS-CoV-2 spike instead of being cross-reactive with common cold coronaviruses. Only a relatively small number of convalescent patients were included in the study, and early timepoints following natural infection were not analyzed. Among convalescent patients, a median around 86% of the SARS-CoV-2-reactive clones seen after vaccination appeared only after vaccination, which suggests priming specific to the vaccine.

The CDR3 runs 17 amino acids, cysteine and phenylalanine included. This entry keeps only the CDR3 DNA: 51 bases, framed from base 1. After removal of 4 bases from V and 3 bases from J, the junction retains 11 bases not matched to a gene. The germline V gene encodes CDR1 MNHEY and CDR2 SVGAGI. Per the publication, the treatment or condition label means: approximately nine-day PBMC culture with coronavirus spike peptide pools or control peptides (ViraFEST assay). To expand antigen-specific T cells with peptide pools and then pick out the expanded clonotypes through TCR sequencing, the study relied on the ViraFEST assay. The positive SARS-CoV-2 PCR tests of the convalescent patients were dated from March to December 2020, before the Alpha, Beta and Delta variants emerged in the United States. Each well held 2 million to 2.5 million PBMCs cultured with around 10 ug/ml peptide pools in IMDM containing around 5% human AB serum and approximately 10 IU/ml IL-2. On days 3 and 7, half of the culture medium was replaced with fresh IL-2-containing medium. After 10 days of culture, CD4+ T cells were isolated by negative selection with the EasySep CD4+ T cell isolation kit. Ficoll-Paque Plus gradient centrifugation was used to isolate PBMCs from whole blood, and the isolated PBMCs were then either used fresh or cryopreserved at -140C. Each culture condition was generally run in triplicate wells.

Worth noting for this clonotype: Its antigen is still unknown. Per-base qualities were not stored, and no clone one base away is much larger.

Libraries came from PCR. At the Johns Hopkins FTIC core, DNA from the cultured CD4+ T cells underwent TCR sequencing with the Oncomine TCR Beta short-read assay. Genomic DNA was extracted from the cultured CD4+ T cells with the QIAamp micro DNA kit. The Oncomine TCR Beta libraries from cultured CD4+ T cells were pooled using unique dual indexes and then sequenced on an Illumina iSeq 100. The original pipeline was this. Non-productive sequences were removed, and CDR3s not starting with C, not ending with F or W, or shorter than 7 amino acids were discarded. Antigen-specific clonotypes were identified using the MANAFEST web application through comparison of peptide-stimulated wells with reference and other culture wells. To be called positive, a clone needed an FDR below 0.05, an odds ratio above 5, and a productive frequency above 0.1% in at least two of three replicate wells. A clonotype was classed as cross-reactive if the clonotype showed significant expansion both in SARS-CoV-2 spike wells and in at least one common cold coronavirus spike condition. Using R version 3.6.1, CDR3 homology was evaluated through Levenshtein distances (stringdist) along with unrooted phylogenetic trees (ape). The public reads were quality trimmed at Q25 with fastp and then assembled into clones with MiXCR by TCRdb, keeping productive beta chains. All rows with the same CDR3 protein become a single entry with the most common DNA and genes. The V and J calls shown here were made by TCRdb, not taken from the authors' results. This sample holds over 8,500 distinct CDR3 sequences; 46% were observed only once. Of the sample, approximately 28% is held by the ten largest clones.

Sequencing was carried out using CD4+ T cells from blood, cultured in vitro. In this chain, TRBV6-5 is recombined with TRBJ1-2; 10 bases in the middle match TRBD1. The clonotype originates from a human donor who had recovered from COVID-19. The encoded CDR3 is CASSSLRDRGLDYGYTF. The nucleotides are TGTGCCAGCAGTTCCCTCCGGGACAGGGGCCTTGACTATGGCTACACCTTC.